This is a list of T cell receptor beta chains from one sample in a study of T-cell memory formation after mild COVID-19. TCRdb called the 5' RACE reads again in MiXCR, with one record for every CDR3 protein. The data show about 49,000 distinct CDR3 sequences, approximately 7% seen once. Source material: PBMCs or a T cell subset sorted from them (not recorded which). The source is a man between 18 and 29 years old who had mild COVID-19 (a few samples of this study predate the infection). Cell type and time point are not known. CDR3s include the opening cysteine and the closing phenylalanine or tryptophan. A D gene is named only where the DNA matches it firmly. Some rows have no size entry. The others give once, few or many, or a class for an expanded clone.

>14|TRBD1|TRBJ2-1|few|TRBV2
CASSRGTGFNEQFF
TGTGCCAGCAGTCGTGGGACAGGGTTCAATGAGCAGTTCTTC
>15|TRBD2|TRBJ2-7|.|TRBV15
CATSRGSGGTYEQYF
TGTGCCACCAGCAGAGGTAGCGGGGGAACCTACGAGCAGTACTTC
>14|.|TRBJ2-7|.|TRBV20-1
CSASGVGTPYEQYF
TGCAGTGCTAGTGGGGTGGGAACCCCCTACGAGCAGTACTTC
>12|.|TRBJ2-2|few|TRBV6-6
CASTVGTGELFF
TGTGCCAGCACGGTGGGAACCGGGGAGCTGTTTTTT
>14|.|TRBJ2-1|.|TRBV5-1
CASSWAGSVGGQFF
TGCGCCAGCAGCTGGGCAGGTTCAGTCGGGGGGCAGTTCTTC
>13|.|TRBJ2-3|few|TRBV7-2
CASSAGRGDTQYF
TGTGCCAGCAGCGCGGGCAGGGGAGATACGCAGTATTTT
>14|.|TRBJ2-1|.|TRBV7-9
CASSQDTIYNEQFF
TGTGCCAGCAGCCAAGACACCATCTACAATGAGCAGTTCTTC
>15|.|TRBJ1-2|.|TRBV11-2
CASSPLGQRGHGYTF
TGTGCCAGCAGCCCGCTCGGACAGAGGGGCCATGGCTACACCTTC
>16|.|TRBJ2-1|few|TRBV4-1
CASSQERSVLNNEQFF
TGCGCCAGCAGCCAAGAACGTTCGGTACTGAACAATGAGCAGTTCTTC
>13|.|TRBJ1-2|.|TRBV6-5
CASSRGGSDGYTF
TGTGCCAGCAGTCGCGGGGGTTCGGATGGCTACACCTTC
>11|.|TRBJ2-5|many|TRBV7-2
CASSLYETQYF
TGTGCCAGCAGCTTATACGAGACCCAGTACTTC
>17|.|TRBJ2-3|.|TRBV10-3
CAISESTGEWATDTQYF
TGTGCCATCAGTGAGTCTACGGGGGAGTGGGCCACAGATACGCAGTATTTT
>16|TRBD1|TRBJ2-1|many|TRBV11-2
CASRRPGTGVYNEQFF
TGTGCCAGCCGACGGCCCGGGACAGGGGTTTACAATGAGCAGTTCTTC
>19|TRBD1|TRBJ2-6|.|TRBV19
CASRPLGGQGAPGANVLTF
TGTGCCAGTAGGCCGCTTGGGGGACAGGGGGCGCCTGGGGCCAACGTCCTGACTTTC
>16|.|TRBJ2-3|.|TRBV18
CASSPPSAASTDTQYF
TGTGCCAGCTCACCACCATCCGCGGCTAGCACAGATACGCAGTATTTT
>16|TRBD2|TRBJ2-3|few|TRBV6-2/TRBV6-3
CASSYGLAGGEDTQYF
TGTGCCAGCAGTTACGGGCTAGCGGGGGGGGAAGATACGCAGTATTTT
>16|TRBD2|TRBJ2-2|many|TRBV12-3/TRBV12-4
CASSLGLAGGAGELFF
TGTGCCAGCAGTTTAGGACTAGCGGGGGGCGCCGGGGAGCTGTTTTTT
>15|TRBD1|TRBJ1-6|.|TRBV5-5
CASREDRVIISPLHF
TGTGCCAGCAGGGAGGACAGGGTTATTATTTCACCCCTCCACTTT
>11|.|TRBJ2-5|many|TRBV27
CASRLEETQYF
TGTGCCAGCAGACTTGAGGAGACCCAGTACTTC
>12|.|TRBJ2-5|many|TRBV7-9
CASRAGQETQYF
TGTGCCAGCAGGGCGGGACAAGAGACCCAGTACTTC
>15|TRBD2|TRBJ2-3|many|TRBV20-1
CSFNRGGSSTDTQYF
TGCAGTTTCAACCGCGGGGGAAGTAGCACAGATACGCAGTATTTT
>15|TRBD1|TRBJ1-4|.|TRBV4-1
CASSQEGTGEEKLFF
TGCGCCAGCAGCCAAGAAGGGACAGGGGAAGAAAAACTGTTTTTT
>13|.|TRBJ1-2|few|TRBV5-1
CASSLEQGYGYTF
TGCGCCAGCAGCTTGGAACAGGGCTATGGCTACACCTTC
>16|.|TRBJ1-4|.|TRBV18
CASSRYVTAENEKLFF
TGTGCCAGCTCACGCTATGTGACAGCCGAGAATGAAAAACTGTTTTTT
>15|.|TRBJ2-1|many|TRBV20-1
CSARDGRGPYNEQFF
TGCAGTGCTAGAGATGGACGGGGACCCTACAATGAGCAGTTCTTC
>13|TRBD1|TRBJ1-1|.|TRBV6-1
CASSAGTGLRAFF
TGTGCCAGCAGTGCGGGGACAGGCCTTCGAGCTTTCTTT
>14|TRBD2|TRBJ2-3|.|TRBV7-2
CASSPGGGTDTQYF
TGTGCCAGCAGCCCGGGGGGGGGCACAGATACGCAGTATTTT
>17|.|TRBJ2-7|few|TRBV12-3/TRBV12-4
CASSPRGFPASSYEQYF
TGTGCCAGCAGTCCAAGGGGGTTTCCGGCCAGCTCCTACGAGCAGTACTTC
>14|TRBD1|TRBJ1-2|.|TRBV4-3
CASSQMTGTGGYTF
TGCGCCAGCAGCCAGATGACAGGGACTGGTGGCTACACCTTC
>14|.|TRBJ1-6|once|TRBV7-2
CASSPTRGDSPLHF
TGTGCCAGCAGCCCCACCCGGGGGGACTCACCCCTCCACTTT
>16|.|TRBJ2-3|few|TRBV15
CATSRGRIGSTDTQYF
TGTGCCACCAGCAGAGGACGGATTGGGAGCACAGATACGCAGTATTTT
>16|.|TRBJ2-1|many|TRBV24-1
CATSDFYGGQGNEQFF
TGTGCCACCAGTGATTTTTACGGGGGCCAGGGGAATGAGCAGTTCTTC
>13|TRBD1|TRBJ1-1|.|TRBV7-3
CASSLRRDSEAFF
TGTGCCAGCAGCTTGCGGAGGGACAGTGAAGCTTTCTTT
>13|.|TRBJ1-1|few|TRBV7-9
CASSLAQNTEAFF
TGTGCCAGCAGCTTAGCACAGAACACTGAAGCTTTCTTT
>15|.|TRBJ2-2|.|TRBV7-3
CASSPFGQGDGELFF
TGTGCCAGCAGCCCCTTTGGGCAGGGTGACGGGGAGCTGTTTTTT
>15|TRBD1|TRBJ1-6|many|TRBV7-6
CASSSGQGKISPLHF
TGTGCCAGCAGCTCGGGACAGGGGAAAATCTCACCCCTCCACTTT
>16|TRBD1|TRBJ2-3|many|TRBV7-8
CASSTSTGVRTDTQYF
TGTGCCAGCAGCACCTCGACAGGGGTTAGGACAGATACGCAGTATTTT
>15|TRBD2|TRBJ2-3|many|TRBV6-2/TRBV6-3
CASSPPAGGLDTQYF
TGTGCCAGCAGCCCCCCCGCGGGGGGGCTAGATACGCAGTATTTT
>13|TRBD1|TRBJ1-2|few|TRBV6-2/TRBV6-3
CASSRQGLYGYTF
TGTGCCAGCAGTCGACAGGGGCTCTATGGCTACACCTTC
>14|TRBD1|TRBJ2-7|.|TRBV3-1
CASRRTGSSYEQYF
TGTGCCAGCAGGAGGACAGGGAGCTCCTACGAGCAGTACTTC
>14|.|TRBJ1-5|few|TRBV10-3
CAISEGSRNQPQHF
TGTGCCATCAGTGAGGGGAGTCGCAATCAGCCCCAGCATTTT
>14|TRBD1|TRBJ2-7|many|TRBV5-1
CATRTGTGIYEQYF
TGCGCCACCAGAACCGGGACAGGGATCTACGAGCAGTACTTC
>13|.|TRBJ1-2|few|TRBV6-5
CASSQTGGYGYTF
TGTGCCAGCAGCCAGACCGGCGGCTATGGCTACACCTTC